Listed here is a single TCR beta chain. Antigen unknown. Germline V gene sequence: CDR1 SGHVS, CDR2 FNYEAQ. This CDR3 contains 15 residues. Trimming stripped 1 base from V and 9 bases from J, with 16 bases between. Amplification used 60 Vbeta primers and 13 Jbeta primers. This table comes from immunoSEQ multiplex PCR, and its TCRdb copy is limited to in-frame clones, with some not included. The table includes some 160,000 clones, 65% to 85% detected once. These data belong to a study of cytomegalovirus exposure and HLA in healthy donors. Points from the study as a whole: Later on, a genetic analysis was performed. It linked a missense variant in DCLRE1C with V- and J-gene trimming of TCR beta. Specificity for CMV antigens was confirmed in vitro for a few of the CMV-associated chains. Most CMV-associated TCR beta chains appeared HLA-restricted in a later analysis.

The donors comprised healthy bone marrow donors. The V gene is TRBV7-6, the J gene TRBJ2-1; TRBD2 might be the D (6 bases). The sequencing input was PBMCs. This sequence was found in a woman in her 40s in good health and CMV-seropositive. DNA of the CDR3: TGTGCCAGCAGCTTAGGGGGGGTTGGGGGAGCTGAGCAGTTCTTC. It translates to CASSLGGVGGAEQFF.